This TCR beta chain comes out of a study of T cell responses to AZD1222 COVID-19 vaccine. Broader study findings: Distributed over spike, vaccine-associated CD4 TCRs predominated at 160-218 and 743-854. Donors, mostly white British, included more females; clonal diversity was possibly underestimated.

The CDR3 length is 16 residues. Trimming took 1 base from V and 4 from J, leaving 14 bases between them. Germline-derived CDR1 and CDR2 are SGHDT and YYEEEE. Concerning this clone: What it binds is unknown.

The method was immunoSEQ multiplex PCR; TCRdb's version includes in-frame clones alone and lacks a portion of them. Of over 100,000 clones listed, over 75% are singletons. This TCR came from an adult in good health. The source material was peripheral blood, sampled on day 0 of AZD1222 vaccination. V usage is TRBV5-6 and J usage is TRBJ2-2; D is uncertain. This CDR3 reads CASSLLGLGFTGELFF. For the CDR3, the DNA is TGTGCCAGCAGCTTGTTAGGGCTCGGTTTCACCGGGGAGCTGTTTTTT.